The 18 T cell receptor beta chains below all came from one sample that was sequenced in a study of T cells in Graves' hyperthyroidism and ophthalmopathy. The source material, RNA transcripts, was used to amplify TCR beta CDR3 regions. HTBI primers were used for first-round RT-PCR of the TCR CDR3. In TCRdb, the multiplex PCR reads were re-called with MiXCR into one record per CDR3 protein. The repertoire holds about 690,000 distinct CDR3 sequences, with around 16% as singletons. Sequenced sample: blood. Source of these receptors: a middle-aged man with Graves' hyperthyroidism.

The CDR3 nucleotides are TGCGCCAGCAGTGGGGCAGGCGGGCACTACGAGCAGTACTTC. Translation: CASSGAGGHYEQYF. The V call is TRBV10-2, the J call TRBJ2-7, with D tentatively TRBD2 (5 bases). Germline assignment: CDR1 WSHSY and CDR2 SAAADI. V gave up 4 bases and J gave up 3 bases, with 13 bases separating them. The CDR3 runs to 14 residues.

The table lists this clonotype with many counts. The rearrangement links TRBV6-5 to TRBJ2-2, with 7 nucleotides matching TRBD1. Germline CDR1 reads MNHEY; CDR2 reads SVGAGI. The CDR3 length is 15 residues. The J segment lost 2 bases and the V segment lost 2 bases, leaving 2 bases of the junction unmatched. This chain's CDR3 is CASSYVGGNTGELFF. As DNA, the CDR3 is TGTGCCAGCAGTTACGTAGGGGGCAACACCGGGGAGCTGTTTTTT.

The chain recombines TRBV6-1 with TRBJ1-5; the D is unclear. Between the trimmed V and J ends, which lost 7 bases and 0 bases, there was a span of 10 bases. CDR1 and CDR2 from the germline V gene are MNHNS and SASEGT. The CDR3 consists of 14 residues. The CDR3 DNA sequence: TGTGCCAGCACTGGCCACAATAGCAATCAGCCCCAGCATTTT. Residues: CASTGHNSNQPQHF.

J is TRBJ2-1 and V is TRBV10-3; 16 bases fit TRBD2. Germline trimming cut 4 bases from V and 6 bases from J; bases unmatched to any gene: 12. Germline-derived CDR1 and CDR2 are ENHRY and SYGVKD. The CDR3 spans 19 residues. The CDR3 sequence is CAISGGGLAGGRGSNEQFF. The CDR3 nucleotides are TGTGCCATCAGTGGTGGGGGACTAGCGGGAGGGCGTGGGAGCAATGAGCAGTTCTTC.

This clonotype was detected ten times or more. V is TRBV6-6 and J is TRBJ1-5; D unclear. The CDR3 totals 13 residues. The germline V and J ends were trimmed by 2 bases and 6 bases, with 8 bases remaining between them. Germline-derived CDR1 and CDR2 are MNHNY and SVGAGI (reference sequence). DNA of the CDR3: TGTGCCAGCAGTTACGTATGGGGTCAGCCCCAGCATTTT. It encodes CASSYVWGQPQHF.

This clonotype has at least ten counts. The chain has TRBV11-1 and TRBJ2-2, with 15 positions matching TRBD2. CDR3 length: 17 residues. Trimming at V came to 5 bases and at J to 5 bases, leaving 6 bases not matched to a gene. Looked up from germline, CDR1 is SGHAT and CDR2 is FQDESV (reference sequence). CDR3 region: CASSPGLAGGGTGELFF. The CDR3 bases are TGTGCCAGCAGCCCAGGACTAGCGGGAGGGGGAACCGGGGAGCTGTTTTTT. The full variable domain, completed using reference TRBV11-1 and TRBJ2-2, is EAEVAQSPRYKITEKSQAVAFWCDPISGHATLYWYRQILGQGPELLVQFQDESVVDDSQLPKDRFSAERLKGVDSTLKIQPAELGDSAMYLCASSPGLAGGGTGELFFGEGSRLTVL.

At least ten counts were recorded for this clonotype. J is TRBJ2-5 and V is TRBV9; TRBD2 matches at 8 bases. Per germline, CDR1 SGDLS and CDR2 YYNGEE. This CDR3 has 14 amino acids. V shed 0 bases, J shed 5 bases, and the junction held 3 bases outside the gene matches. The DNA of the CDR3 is TGTGCCAGCAGCGTAGACCGGGAGGGTGAGACCCAGTACTTC. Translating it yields CASSVDREGETQYF.

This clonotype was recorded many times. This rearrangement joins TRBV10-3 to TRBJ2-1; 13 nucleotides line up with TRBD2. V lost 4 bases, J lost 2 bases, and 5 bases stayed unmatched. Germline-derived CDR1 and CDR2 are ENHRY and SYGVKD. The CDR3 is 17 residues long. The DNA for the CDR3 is TGTGCCATCAGTGCAAAAACTAGCGGGAGGGCCTACAATGAGCAGTTCTTC. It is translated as CAISAKTSGRAYNEQFF.

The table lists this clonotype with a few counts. CDR3 residues: CASSSRNISYQGFSYNEQFF. The CDR3 DNA reads as TGTGCCAGCAGTTCCCGTAACATCTCATATCAGGGATTCTCCTACAATGAGCAGTTCTTC. This sequence joins TRBV27 and TRBJ2-1; TRBD1 might be the D (5 bases). The CDR3 loop spans 20 amino acids. V dropped 4 bases and J dropped 0 bases, with 25 bases sitting between them. Germline values: CDR1 MNHEY, CDR2 SMNVEV (reference sequence).

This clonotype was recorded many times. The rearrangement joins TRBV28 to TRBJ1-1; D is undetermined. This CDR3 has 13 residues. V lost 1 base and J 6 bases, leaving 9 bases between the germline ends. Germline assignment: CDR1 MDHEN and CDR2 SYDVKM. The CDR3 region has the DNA TGTGCCAGCAGTTTATCTAGCCCAGCTGAAGCTTTCTTT. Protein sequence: CASSLSSPAEAFF.

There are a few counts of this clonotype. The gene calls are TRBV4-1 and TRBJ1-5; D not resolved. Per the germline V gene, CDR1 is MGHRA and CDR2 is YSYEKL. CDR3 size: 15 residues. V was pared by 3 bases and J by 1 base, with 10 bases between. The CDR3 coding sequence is TGCGCCAGCAGCCAGCAGACTGAGAGCAATCAGCCCCAGCATTTT. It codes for CASSQQTESNQPQHF.

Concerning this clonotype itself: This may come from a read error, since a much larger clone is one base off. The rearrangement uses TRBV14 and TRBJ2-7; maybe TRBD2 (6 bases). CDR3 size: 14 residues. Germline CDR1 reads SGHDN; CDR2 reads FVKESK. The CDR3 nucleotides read TGTGCCAGCAGCCAGGAATTTGAGGACTACGGGCAGTACTTC. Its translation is CASSQEFEDYGQYF. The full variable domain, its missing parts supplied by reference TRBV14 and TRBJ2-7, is EAGVTQFPSHSVIEKGQTVTLRCDPISGHDNLYWYRRVMGKEIKFLLHFVKESKQDESGMPNNRFLAERTGGTYSTLKVQPAELEDSGVYFCASSQEFEDYGQYFGPGTRLTVT.

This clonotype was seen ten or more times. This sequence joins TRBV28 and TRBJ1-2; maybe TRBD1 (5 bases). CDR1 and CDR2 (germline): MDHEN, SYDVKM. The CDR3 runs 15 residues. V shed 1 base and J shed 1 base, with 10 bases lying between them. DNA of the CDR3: TGTGCCAGCAGTTTATTCGTCAGGGTTAACTATGGCTACACCTTC. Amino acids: CASSLFVRVNYGYTF.

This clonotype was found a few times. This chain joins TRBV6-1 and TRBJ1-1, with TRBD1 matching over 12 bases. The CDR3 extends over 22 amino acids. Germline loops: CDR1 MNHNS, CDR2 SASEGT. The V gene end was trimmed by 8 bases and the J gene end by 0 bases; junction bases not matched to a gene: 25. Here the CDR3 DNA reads TGTGCCAGCTCACCCCGGGAGGGACAGGGGGCTAAGGGGCTCCGGATGAACACTGAAGCTTTCTTT. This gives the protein CASSPREGQGAKGLRMNTEAFF.

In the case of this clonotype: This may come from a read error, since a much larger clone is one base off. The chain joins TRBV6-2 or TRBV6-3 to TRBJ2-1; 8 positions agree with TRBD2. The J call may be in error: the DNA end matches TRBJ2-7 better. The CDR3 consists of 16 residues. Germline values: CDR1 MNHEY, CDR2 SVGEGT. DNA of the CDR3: TGTGCCAGCAGTTACTTTTCAGCGGGAGAAGGGAATGAGCAGTACTTC. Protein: CASSYFSAGEGNEQYF.

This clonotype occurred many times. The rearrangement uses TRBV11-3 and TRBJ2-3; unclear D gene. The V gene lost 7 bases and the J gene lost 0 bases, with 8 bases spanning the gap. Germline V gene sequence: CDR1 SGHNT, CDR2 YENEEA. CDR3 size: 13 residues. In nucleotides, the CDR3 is TGTGCCAGCACTCCCCCTAGCACAGATACGCAGTATTTT. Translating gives CASTPPSTDTQYF. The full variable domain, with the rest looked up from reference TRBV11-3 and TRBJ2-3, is EAGVVQSPRYKIIEKKQPVAFWCNPISGHNTLYWYLQNLGQGPELLIRYENEEAVDDSQLPKDRFSAERLKGVDSTLKIQPAELGDSAVYLCASTPPSTDTQYFGPGTRLTVL.

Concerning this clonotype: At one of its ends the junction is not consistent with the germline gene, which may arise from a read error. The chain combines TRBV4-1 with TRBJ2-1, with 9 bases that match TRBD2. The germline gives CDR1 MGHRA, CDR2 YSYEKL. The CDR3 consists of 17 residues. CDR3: CASSHLLSGSSYNEQFF. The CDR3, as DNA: TGTGCCAGCAGCCACCTACTTAGCGGGAGCTCCTACAATGAGCAGTTCTTC.

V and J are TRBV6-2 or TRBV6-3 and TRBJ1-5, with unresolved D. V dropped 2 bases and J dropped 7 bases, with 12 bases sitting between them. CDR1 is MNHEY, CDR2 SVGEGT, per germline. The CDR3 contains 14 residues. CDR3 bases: TGTGCCAGCAGTTACCTCGGACCCGAACAGCCCCAGCATTTT. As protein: CASSYLGPEQPQHF.